There are many counts of the clone carrying this T cell receptor beta chain. As yet, its antigen is unknown. V trimming: 6 bases; J trimming: 6 bases; junction bases outside the gene matches: 20. The CDR3 extends over 17 amino acids. This entry is derived from a study of T-cell memory formation after mild COVID-19. Study results and caveats: Clones contracting across day 15 to 85 had a balanced CD4/CD8 profile; later expanding clones leaned CD4+. The authors did not confirm SARS-CoV-2 specificity of second-wave clones peaking day 37.

5'RACE primed from the constant segment yielded TCR alpha and TCR beta cDNA libraries bearing sample barcodes and UMIs. Each CDR3 protein gets one entry after TCRdb re-called the 5' RACE reads with MiXCR. In the table there are about 340,000 distinct CDR3 sequences, over 20% of which are singletons. The sequence derives from an adult woman who had mild COVID-19 (a few samples of this study predate the infection). Cell type and time point are not known. The rearrangement links TRBV12-3 or TRBV12-4 to TRBJ2-7; 7 nucleotides align to TRBD1. Sequenced sample: PBMCs or a T cell subset sorted from them (not recorded which). DNA for the CDR3: TGTGCCAGCAGCCCGAGTGGGGACAGAATTCGATCGGGCGAGCAGTACTTC. Its translation: CASSPSGDRIRSGEQYF.